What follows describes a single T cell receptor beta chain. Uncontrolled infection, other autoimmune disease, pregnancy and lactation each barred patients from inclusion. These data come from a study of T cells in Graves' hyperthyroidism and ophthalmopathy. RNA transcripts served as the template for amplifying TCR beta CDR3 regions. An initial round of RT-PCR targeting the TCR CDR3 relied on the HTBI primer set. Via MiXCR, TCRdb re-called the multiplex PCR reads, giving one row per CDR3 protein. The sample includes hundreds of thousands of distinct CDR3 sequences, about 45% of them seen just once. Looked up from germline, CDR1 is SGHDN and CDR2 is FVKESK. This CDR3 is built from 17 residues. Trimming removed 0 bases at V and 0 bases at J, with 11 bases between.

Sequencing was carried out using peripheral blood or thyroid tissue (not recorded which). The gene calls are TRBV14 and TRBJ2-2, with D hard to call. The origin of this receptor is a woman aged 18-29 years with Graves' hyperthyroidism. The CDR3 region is CASSQDRQGPNTGELFF. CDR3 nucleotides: TGTGCCAGCAGCCAAGATCGCCAAGGGCCGAACACCGGGGAGCTGTTTTTT.